Sequencing of this TCR beta chain was carried out in a study of radiotherapy plus CTLA-4 blockade in lung cancer (dated by TCRdb to 2016 to 2019). Broadly, across the study: Among enrolled patients, 15% to 20% had an objective response and roughly 30% reached disease control.

In the case of this clone: Which antigen it targets is not known. Qualities for individual bases were not recorded, and no much larger clone is one base off.

Reading from cysteine to phenylalanine, the CDR3 counts 15 amino acids. Only the CDR3 DNA is retained, 45 bases long and in frame from the first base. The germline V gene gives CDR1 as MNHEY and CDR2 as SVGAGI. V loses 3 bases, J loses 0 bases, and the germline ends lie 8 bases apart. Library creation used the immunoSEQ multiplex PCR assay. What TCRdb holds here is the immuneACCESS table cut down to in-frame rearrangements. Part of the clones is not present; checked against another copy, under half of the missing clones reflect an unresolved V gene, and the others are unexplained. For this sample the table gives 35,000 to 40,000 clones, of which roughly 72% were detected only once. The ten largest clones add up to approximately 11% of the sample. The study at large found these results: The strongest predictors of response, as reported, were early dynamic changes in blood T cell clones along with a rise in serum interferon-beta after radiation. TCR clones derived from tumors expanded in peripheral blood after treatment with radiotherapy and ipilimumab.

The study tested focal radiation therapy combined with CTLA-4 blockade (ipilimumab) in patients with chemo-refractory metastatic non-small-cell lung cancer. The chain uses TRBV6-5 and TRBJ2-2; possibly the D gene is TRBD2, per 5 matching bases. This sequence was found in a human donor with non-small cell lung cancer who had stable disease on radiotherapy plus ipilimumab. The sequenced sample was peripheral blood, obtained from a patient treated with radiotherapy plus ipilimumab. This receptor has the CDR3 CASSYRGPNTGELFF. The nucleotides are TGTGCCAGCAGTTATCGAGGGCCGAACACCGGGGAGCTGTTTTTT.